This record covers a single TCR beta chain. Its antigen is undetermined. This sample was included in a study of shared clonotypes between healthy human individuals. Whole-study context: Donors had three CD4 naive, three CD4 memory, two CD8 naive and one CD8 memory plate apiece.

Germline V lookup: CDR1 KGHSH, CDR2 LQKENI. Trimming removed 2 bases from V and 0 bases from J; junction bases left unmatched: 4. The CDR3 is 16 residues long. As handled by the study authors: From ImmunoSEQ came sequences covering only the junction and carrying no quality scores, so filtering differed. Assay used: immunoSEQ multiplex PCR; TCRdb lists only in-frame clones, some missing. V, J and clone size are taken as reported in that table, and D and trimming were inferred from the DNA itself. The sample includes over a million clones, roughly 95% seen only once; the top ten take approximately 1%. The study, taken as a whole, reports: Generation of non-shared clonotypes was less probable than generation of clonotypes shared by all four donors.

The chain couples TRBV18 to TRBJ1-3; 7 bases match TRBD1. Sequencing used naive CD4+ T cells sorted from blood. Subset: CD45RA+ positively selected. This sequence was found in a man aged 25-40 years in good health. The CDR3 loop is CASSPAGTASGNTIYF. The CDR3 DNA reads TGTGCCAGCTCACCAGCGGGGACAGCCTCTGGAAACACCATATATTTT.